The 2 T cell receptor beta chains below were found in one sample sequenced in a study of CD8 T cells in Susac syndrome (dated by TCRdb to about 2019). Libraries were made using the immunoSEQ multiplex PCR assay. RNA was extracted using the RNeasy kit, and roughly 0.5 to 1 ug of the RNA was reverse transcribed with random hexamers. Using fastp trimming at Q25 and MiXCR clonotype assembly, TCRdb reanalyzed the public sequencing data and kept in-frame beta chains. Under each unique CDR3 protein, matching rows form one entry showing the most common genes and DNA. Within this sample are approximately 190,000 distinct CDR3 sequences, with more than 90% of them counted one time only. The top ten clonotypes cover approximately 0.1% of the sample. The material sequenced was CD4+ T cells from PBMCs. Every receptor here comes from a human donor with Susac syndrome.

The V gene is TRBV12-3 or TRBV12-4, the J gene TRBJ2-6; D not certain. The CDR3 length is 16 residues. The V end lost 2 bases, the J end lost 0 bases, and 8 bases lay between the germline ends. CDR3 in amino acids: CASSLFGNSGANVLTF. The CDR3, as DNA: TGTGCCAGCAGTTTATTTGGGAACTCTGGGGCCAACGTCCTGACTTTC.

The CDR3 DNA is TGTGCCAGCAGCCAGAGGGGGCGGCATGGCAAAAAACTGTTTTTT. Its protein product is CASSQRGRHGKKLFF. The chain recombines TRBV6-6 with TRBJ1-4; TRBD1 matches at 7 bases. Trimming at V came to 6 bases and at J to 9 bases, leaving 13 bases not matched to a gene. The CDR3 loop spans 15 amino acids. Per the germline V gene, CDR1 is MNHNY and CDR2 is SVGAGI (reference sequence).